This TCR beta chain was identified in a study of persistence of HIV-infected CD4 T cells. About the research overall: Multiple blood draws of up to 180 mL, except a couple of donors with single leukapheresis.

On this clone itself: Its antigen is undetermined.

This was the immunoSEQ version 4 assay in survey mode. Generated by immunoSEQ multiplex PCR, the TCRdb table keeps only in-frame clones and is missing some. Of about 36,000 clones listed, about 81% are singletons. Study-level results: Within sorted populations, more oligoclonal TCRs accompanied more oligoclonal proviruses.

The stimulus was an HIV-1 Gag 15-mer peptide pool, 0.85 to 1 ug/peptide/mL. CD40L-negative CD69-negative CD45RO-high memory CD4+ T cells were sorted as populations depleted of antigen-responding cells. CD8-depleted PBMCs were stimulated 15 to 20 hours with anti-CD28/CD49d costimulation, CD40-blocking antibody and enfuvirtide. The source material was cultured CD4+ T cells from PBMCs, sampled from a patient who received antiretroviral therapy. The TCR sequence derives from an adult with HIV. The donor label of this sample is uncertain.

The CDR3 coding sequence is TGTGCCAGCAGTCTCTATGGCAGGGATTATGGTGGCTACACCTTC. Protein: CASSLYGRDYGGYTF. The chain employs TRBV6-5 and TRBJ1-2, with D tentatively TRBD1 (5 bases). The germline gives CDR1 MNHEY, CDR2 SVGAGI. Between the trimmed V and J ends, which lost 5 bases and 7 bases, there was a span of 20 bases. The CDR3 sequence is 15 residues long.